The source of this TCR beta chain is a study of cytomegalovirus exposure and HLA in healthy donors. Turning to this clone: Its antigen is undetermined.

CDR1 and CDR2 (germline): LNHNV, YYDKDF (reference sequence). The CDR3 has 18 amino acids. J gave up 8 bases and V 0 bases, and 13 bases lay outside the gene matches. Whole-study results and caveats: When analyzed later, a missense DCLRE1C variant was found to be linked to TCR beta V- and J-gene trimming. Whilst most TCR sequences proved rare, a subset of public TCRs occurred across many donors. Clonal expansion was found to be greater in HLA-associated TCR beta chains than in equally common others in a later analysis.

The PCR was carried out with 60 Vbeta primers and 13 Jbeta primers. Clones were sequenced by immunoSEQ multiplex PCR, and TCRdb holds only the in-frame ones, with some missing. The sample lists more than 85,000 clones; under 85% were seen once. Sequences were obtained from PBMCs. This clonotype was sampled from a man younger than 40 in good health and CMV-seropositive. The chain joins TRBV15 to TRBJ2-1; 10 nucleotides align to TRBD1. DNA of the CDR3: TGTGCCACCAGCAGAGATGGTCCGGGACAGGGGAGGATCGATGAGCAGTTCTTC. Encoded protein: CATSRDGPGQGRIDEQFF.